The next 32 T cell receptor beta chains were all read from a single sample in a study of PD-1 blockade in classical Hodgkin lymphoma. Specified time point: cycle 4 day 1 (C4D1), after more than five weeks of nivolumab. The patients all showed relapse after autologous stem cell transplantation, while their brentuximab vedotin exposure varied. The protocol was immunoSEQ multiplex PCR, while the TCRdb copy is restricted to in-frame clones and leaves out a portion. The sample lists fewer than 100,000 clones, about 93% occurring once. Here the sequenced sample was peripheral blood mononuclear cells (PBMCs), taken before the fourth cycle of nivolumab. The source of these receptors is a human donor with classical Hodgkin lymphoma.

CDR3 bases: TGTGCCAGCAGCCAAGAGCGGGGGACGGTGGATACGCAGTATTTT. As protein: CASSQERGTVDTQYF. The genes are TRBV14 and TRBJ2-3; TRBD2 matches at 7 bases. The CDR3 spans 15 residues. Germline V gives CDR1 SGHDN, CDR2 FVKESK. Trimming removed 0 bases from V and 6 bases from J; junction bases left unmatched: 6.

V and J are TRBV18 and TRBJ1-4; D is ambiguous. The CDR3 is 17 residues long. V was shortened by 4 bases and J by 0 bases, with 15 bases between the two germline ends. Germline V gives CDR1 KGHSH, CDR2 LQKENI. The CDR3: CASSLAPGRTTNEKLFF. The CDR3 nucleotides read TGTGCCAGCTCACTAGCCCCTGGACGGACAACTAATGAAAAACTGTTTTTT.

The V and J genes are TRBV2 and TRBJ2-1; D call uncertain. The CDR3 is 15 amino acids. In germline, CDR1 is SNHLY, CDR2 FYNNEI. The V and J ends lost 3 bases and 0 bases respectively, with 9 bases between them. CDR3 sequence reads: CASSEWSSSYNEQFF. The CDR3 region has the DNA TGTGCCAGCAGTGAGTGGTCGAGCTCCTACAATGAGCAGTTCTTC.

This chain links TRBV11-2 with TRBJ2-1; 8 bases fit TRBD2. The length of the CDR3 is 17 residues. V lost 0 bases to trimming and J lost 8 bases; unmatched junction nucleotides: 12. The germline V gene has CDR1 SGHAT and CDR2 FQNNGV. The CDR3 nucleotides are TGTGCCAGCAGCTTAGATTCGGCGGCGGGAGGCCGGGATGAGCAGTTCTTC. Amino acids: CASSLDSAAGGRDEQFF. Variable domain in full (rest from reference TRBV11-2 and TRBJ2-1): EAGVAQSPRYKIIEKRQSVAFWCNPISGHATLYWYQQILGQGPKLLIQFQNNGVVDDSQLPKDRFSAERLKGVDSTLKIQPAKLEDSAVYLCASSLDSAAGGRDEQFFGPGTRLTVL.

The rearrangement uses TRBV7-9 and TRBJ1-1; the D gene is possibly TRBD1 (5 bases). Trimming removed 4 bases at V and 0 bases at J, with 21 bases between. Germline CDR1 reads SEHNR; CDR2 reads FQNEAQ (reference sequence). This CDR3 is built from 18 residues. In nucleotides, the CDR3 is TGTGCCAGCAGCTCCCCCGGGGACCCAGCCACGATGAACACTGAAGCTTTCTTT. Its translation: CASSSPGDPATMNTEAFF.

The chain is built from TRBV18 and TRBJ2-4; no definite D call. CDR1 and CDR2 (germline): KGHSH, LQKENI. The CDR3 spans 17 residues. The ends were cut back, 3 bases at V and 0 bases at J, with 15 bases in the middle. CDR3: CASSPLEAFLAKNIQYF. The CDR3 DNA reads as TGTGCCAGCTCACCCCTGGAAGCCTTTTTAGCCAAAAACATTCAGTACTTC.

V usage is TRBV9 and J usage is TRBJ2-1; no firm D call. CDR1 and CDR2 from the germline V gene are SGDLS and YYNGEE. This CDR3 is built from 12 residues. V shed 0 bases and J shed 9 bases, with 7 bases lying between them. The CDR3 DNA follows: TGTGCCAGCAGCGTAGGTCGAGGTGAGCAGTTCTTC. This sequence encodes CASSVGRGEQFF.

This chain connects TRBV5-6 to TRBJ1-1; 8 nucleotides match TRBD1. This CDR3 has 16 residues. Germline values: CDR1 SGHDT, CDR2 YYEEEE. V lost 0 bases to trimming and J lost 4 bases; unmatched junction nucleotides: 8. The DNA for the CDR3 is TGTGCCAGCAGCTTGGGGCAGGGGGCGAAGGGCACTGAAGCTTTCTTT. This translates into CASSLGQGAKGTEAFF.

The J gene is TRBJ1-2, the V gene TRBV30, with 7 positions matching TRBD1. After removal of 3 bases from V and 8 bases from J, the junction contained 6 bases not matched to a gene. The CDR3 extends over 12 amino acids. Germline CDR1 GTSNPN, CDR2 SVGIG (reference sequence). This chain's CDR3 is CAWSPGGGGYTF. CDR3 DNA sequence: TGTGCCTGGAGCCCAGGGGGAGGCGGCTACACCTTC.

This sequence joins TRBV7-3 and TRBJ1-2; D remains ambiguous. The V end was cut by 1 base, the J end by 2 bases, with 11 bases between. The CDR3 loop spans 15 amino acids. Per the germline V gene, CDR1 is SGHTA and CDR2 is FQGTGA. Written as DNA, the CDR3 is TGTGCCAGCAGCTTAAATGGCGGGCGAAACTATGGCTACACCTTC. Its protein is CASSLNGGRNYGYTF.

In regard to this clone: In the same sample, other DNA sequences code for this CDR3. CDR3 bases: TGTGCCAGTAGTATTGTGGATCAGCCCCAGCATTTT. Its translation: CASSIVDQPQHF. The rearrangement joins TRBV19 to TRBJ1-5; D not resolved. V was shortened by 3 bases and J by 5 bases, with 5 bases between the two germline ends. CDR1 and CDR2 from the germline V gene are LNHDA and SQIVND (reference sequence). The CDR3 is 12 residues long.

V gene TRBV27 combines with J gene TRBJ1-1; 9 nucleotides match TRBD1. Trimming at V came to 6 bases and at J to 5 bases, leaving 10 bases not matched to a gene. The CDR3 covers 15 residues. Germline V gene lookup returns CDR1 MNHEY and CDR2 SMNVEV (reference sequence). The CDR3 region is CASRQGATIVTEAFF. CDR3 bases: TGTGCCAGCAGACAGGGGGCGACGATCGTAACTGAAGCTTTCTTT.

The gene calls are TRBV11-2 and TRBJ2-2; 9 bases line up with TRBD2. Germline CDR1 reads SGHAT; CDR2 reads FQNNGV. This CDR3 is 15 amino acids long. With 5 bases clipped from V and 5 bases from J, the junction kept 6 bases outside the gene matches. This CDR3 reads CASSHGLARTGELFF. DNA for the CDR3: TGTGCCAGCAGCCACGGACTAGCGAGAACCGGGGAGCTGTTTTTT.

The chain employs TRBV30 and TRBJ2-3, with 9 bases aligning to TRBD2. Germline CDR1 is GTSNPN and CDR2 is SVGIG (reference sequence). This CDR3 has 14 amino acids. CDR3 nucleotide sequence: TGTGCTCAGTCGGCTAGCGGGACGGGAGATACGCAGTATTTT. Translated: CAQSASGTGDTQYF. The entire variable domain, with the rest obtained from reference TRBV30 and TRBJ2-3, is as follows: SQTIHQWPATLVQPVGSPLSLECTVEGTSNPNLYWYRQAAGRGLQLLFYSVGIGQISSEVPQNLSASRPQDRQFILSSKKLLLSDSGFYLCAQSASGTGDTQYFGPGTRLTVL.

V gene TRBV10-1 combines with J gene TRBJ1-1; D gene uncertain. Germline loops: CDR1 WNHNN, CDR2 SYGVQD (reference sequence). This CDR3 contains 15 residues. V lost 0 bases and J 6 bases, leaving 14 bases between the germline ends. This CDR3 reads CASSESMWSGAEAFF. The DNA for the CDR3 is TGCGCCAGCAGTGAGTCGATGTGGTCGGGCGCTGAAGCTTTCTTT.

The V and J genes are TRBV4-1 and TRBJ1-5; no reliable D call. V lost 0 bases to trimming and J lost 2 bases, with 14 bases between them. The CDR3 length is 17 residues. Germline V gene sequence: CDR1 MGHRA, CDR2 YSYEKL. CDR3 DNA: TGCGCCAGCAGCCAAGAGAATTGGGCGCAGGGCAATCAGCCCCAGCATTTT. This codes for CASSQENWAQGNQPQHF.

The chain links TRBV18 to TRBJ2-7, with 9 bases matching TRBD2. CDR1 KGHSH and CDR2 LQKENI come from the germline V gene. The CDR3 consists of 15 residues. V was pared by 6 bases and J by 0 bases, with 6 bases of the junction left unmatched. In DNA form, the CDR3 reads TGTGCCAGCTCCGCGGGAGCGGGAGGCTCCTACGAGCAGTACTTC. Its protein product is CASSAGAGGSYEQYF.

The rearrangement uses TRBV5-1 and TRBJ2-7; D is perhaps TRBD1 (6 bases). CDR1 is SGHRS, CDR2 YFSETQ, per germline. The germline V and J ends were trimmed by 2 bases and 3 bases, with 18 bases remaining between them. The CDR3 extends over 16 amino acids. CDR3 region: CASSLGGPSSYYEQYF. The CDR3, as DNA: TGCGCCAGCAGCTTAGGGGGACCTTCGAGTTACTACGAGCAGTACTTC.

DNA of the CDR3: TGTGCCAGCAGCTTTGAGGGGATGGGGAATGAGCAGTTCTTC. This translates into CASSFEGMGNEQFF. The chain couples TRBV7-9 to TRBJ2-1; perhaps D is TRBD1 or TRBD2 (5 bases each). From germline, CDR1 is SEHNR and CDR2 FQNEAQ (reference sequence). V lost 3 bases and J 7 bases, leaving 13 bases between the germline ends. CDR3 length: 14 amino acids.

The chain joins TRBV5-1 to TRBJ2-2, with 10 bases identical to TRBD2. CDR3 length equals 15 residues. The J segment lost 6 bases and the V segment lost 1 base, leaving 3 bases of the junction unmatched. Germline V CDR1 and CDR2: SGHRS, YFSETQ. In DNA form, the CDR3 reads TGCGCCAGCAGCTTGCTAGCGGGAGAGGCCGGGGAGCTGTTTTTT. Encoded protein: CASSLLAGEAGELFF.

As DNA, the CDR3 is TGTGCCAGCACTACCTACGGGGATACGCAGTATTTT. Its protein product is CASTTYGDTQYF. V and J are TRBV28 and TRBJ2-3; D gene ambiguous. This CDR3 is 12 amino acids long. The V end lost 7 bases, the J end lost 6 bases, and 11 bases lay between the germline ends. Germline assignment: CDR1 MDHEN and CDR2 SYDVKM.

In DNA form, the CDR3 reads TGTGCCAGCAGTGGTAGAACAGGGGGTCTCTACGAGCAGTACTTC. Its protein is CASSGRTGGLYEQYF. The chain is built from TRBV6-1 and TRBJ2-7; TRBD1 aligns across 8 bases. Trimming cost V 4 bases and J 3 bases; bases outside gene matches: 8. Germline V CDR1 and CDR2: MNHNS, SASEGT. This CDR3 is 15 amino acids long.

This clone came up once. The V and J genes are TRBV27 and TRBJ2-4, with 9 bases matching TRBD2. The CDR3 has 15 residues. Per germline, CDR1 MNHEY and CDR2 SMNVEV (reference sequence). With 4 bases clipped from V and 13 bases from J, the junction kept 14 bases outside the gene matches. The chain's CDR3 is CASSSRVAGAEEQYF. The CDR3 DNA sequence: TGTGCCAGCAGTTCCCGGGTAGCGGGAGCGGAGGAACAGTACTTC.

The J gene is TRBJ2-3, the V gene TRBV6-5; D is possibly TRBD2 (9 bases). This CDR3 has 16 residues. CDR1 and CDR2 from the germline V gene are MNHEY and SVGAGI. Trimming took off 2 bases at V and 8 bases at J, with 20 bases between the two ends. The CDR3 protein is CASSYPAGGTGVTQYF. CDR3 DNA: TGTGCCAGCAGTTACCCCGCGGGGGGGACAGGAGTTACGCAGTATTTT.

The chain combines TRBV28 with TRBJ2-5; D remains unclear. The CDR3 covers 12 residues. Trimming stripped 11 bases from V and 5 bases from J, with 15 bases between. Germline loops: CDR1 MDHEN, CDR2 SYDVKM. In DNA, the CDR3 is TGTGCCTCGGCCGTCTGGCGGGAGACCCAGTACTTC. Protein sequence: CASAVWRETQYF.

The chain links TRBV5-1 to TRBJ2-1; a weak D match, TRBD2 (6 bases). Germline CDR1 and CDR2: SGHRS and YFSETQ. This CDR3 is 19 amino acids long. The V and J ends lost 8 bases and 4 bases respectively, with 31 bases between them. CDR3 DNA sequence: TGCGCCAGTCGCCGGGACTCCCTCGATTCGGGTCTCGCTTACAATGAGCAGTTCTTC. This codes for CASRRDSLDSGLAYNEQFF.

This chain uses TRBV5-1 with TRBJ1-1; D is undetermined. CDR1 is SGHRS and CDR2 is YFSETQ in the germline V gene. This CDR3 region has 14 residues. V lost 0 bases and J lost 0, with 6 bases in between. For the CDR3, the DNA is TGCGCCAGCAGCTTGGGGGCGTTGAACACTGAAGCTTTCTTT. It yields the protein CASSLGALNTEAFF.

The sample holds one count of this clone. The CDR3 DNA sequence: TGTGCCAGCAGCTTACGTCAGGGGGCGACTAGCGGCTACGAGCAGTACTTC. Amino acid sequence: CASSLRQGATSGYEQYF. V gene TRBV13 combines with J gene TRBJ2-7, with D perhaps matching TRBD2 (9 bases). CDR1 PRHDT and CDR2 FYEKMQ come from the germline V gene (reference sequence). V was pared by 2 bases and J by 3 bases, with 20 bases between. The CDR3 runs to 17 residues. The full variable domain, its missing parts supplied by reference TRBV13 and TRBJ2-7, is AAGVIQSPRHLIKEKRETATLKCYPIPRHDTVYWYQQGPGQDPQFLISFYEKMQSDKGSIPDRFSAQQFSDYHSELNMSSLELGDSALYFCASSLRQGATSGYEQYFGPGTRLTVT.

The chain combines TRBV28 with TRBJ1-4, with D possibly being TRBD1 (5 bases). In germline, CDR1 is MDHEN, CDR2 SYDVKM. V lost 3 bases, J lost 7 bases, and 12 bases lay in between. This CDR3 has 14 amino acids. CDR3 DNA sequence: TGTGCCAGCAGTTTTTTAGGGGCTCCTGAAAAACTGTTTTTT. It yields the protein CASSFLGAPEKLFF.

This clone was seen a single time. The rearrangement links TRBV27 to TRBJ1-1; 10 bases are a match to TRBD1. This CDR3 contains 15 residues. Germline-derived CDR1 and CDR2 are MNHEY and SMNVEV (reference sequence). V lost 4 bases, J lost 4 bases, and 6 bases stayed unmatched. The CDR3 loop reads CASSSGTGVGTEAFF. CDR3 in DNA: TGTGCCAGCAGTTCCGGGACAGGGGTTGGCACTGAAGCTTTCTTT.

This chain links TRBV2 with TRBJ1-1; no reliable D call. CDR3 size: 11 residues. Germline V lookup: CDR1 SNHLY, CDR2 FYNNEI. Trimming left V 7 bases short and J 1 base short, with 4 bases between. CDR3 residues: CASIGNTEAFF. CDR3 coding DNA: TGTGCCAGCATAGGGAACACTGAAGCTTTCTTT.

V usage is TRBV4-1 and J usage is TRBJ1-2; TRBD1 matches 7 bases. CDR1 and CDR2 from the germline V gene are MGHRA and YSYEKL. V lost 0 bases to trimming and J lost 7 bases; unmatched junction nucleotides: 8. The CDR3 has 15 residues. The CDR3 DNA sequence: TGCGCCAGCAGCCAAGAATCGGCAGGGGGGACTGGCTACACCTTC. Its translation: CASSQESAGGTGYTF.